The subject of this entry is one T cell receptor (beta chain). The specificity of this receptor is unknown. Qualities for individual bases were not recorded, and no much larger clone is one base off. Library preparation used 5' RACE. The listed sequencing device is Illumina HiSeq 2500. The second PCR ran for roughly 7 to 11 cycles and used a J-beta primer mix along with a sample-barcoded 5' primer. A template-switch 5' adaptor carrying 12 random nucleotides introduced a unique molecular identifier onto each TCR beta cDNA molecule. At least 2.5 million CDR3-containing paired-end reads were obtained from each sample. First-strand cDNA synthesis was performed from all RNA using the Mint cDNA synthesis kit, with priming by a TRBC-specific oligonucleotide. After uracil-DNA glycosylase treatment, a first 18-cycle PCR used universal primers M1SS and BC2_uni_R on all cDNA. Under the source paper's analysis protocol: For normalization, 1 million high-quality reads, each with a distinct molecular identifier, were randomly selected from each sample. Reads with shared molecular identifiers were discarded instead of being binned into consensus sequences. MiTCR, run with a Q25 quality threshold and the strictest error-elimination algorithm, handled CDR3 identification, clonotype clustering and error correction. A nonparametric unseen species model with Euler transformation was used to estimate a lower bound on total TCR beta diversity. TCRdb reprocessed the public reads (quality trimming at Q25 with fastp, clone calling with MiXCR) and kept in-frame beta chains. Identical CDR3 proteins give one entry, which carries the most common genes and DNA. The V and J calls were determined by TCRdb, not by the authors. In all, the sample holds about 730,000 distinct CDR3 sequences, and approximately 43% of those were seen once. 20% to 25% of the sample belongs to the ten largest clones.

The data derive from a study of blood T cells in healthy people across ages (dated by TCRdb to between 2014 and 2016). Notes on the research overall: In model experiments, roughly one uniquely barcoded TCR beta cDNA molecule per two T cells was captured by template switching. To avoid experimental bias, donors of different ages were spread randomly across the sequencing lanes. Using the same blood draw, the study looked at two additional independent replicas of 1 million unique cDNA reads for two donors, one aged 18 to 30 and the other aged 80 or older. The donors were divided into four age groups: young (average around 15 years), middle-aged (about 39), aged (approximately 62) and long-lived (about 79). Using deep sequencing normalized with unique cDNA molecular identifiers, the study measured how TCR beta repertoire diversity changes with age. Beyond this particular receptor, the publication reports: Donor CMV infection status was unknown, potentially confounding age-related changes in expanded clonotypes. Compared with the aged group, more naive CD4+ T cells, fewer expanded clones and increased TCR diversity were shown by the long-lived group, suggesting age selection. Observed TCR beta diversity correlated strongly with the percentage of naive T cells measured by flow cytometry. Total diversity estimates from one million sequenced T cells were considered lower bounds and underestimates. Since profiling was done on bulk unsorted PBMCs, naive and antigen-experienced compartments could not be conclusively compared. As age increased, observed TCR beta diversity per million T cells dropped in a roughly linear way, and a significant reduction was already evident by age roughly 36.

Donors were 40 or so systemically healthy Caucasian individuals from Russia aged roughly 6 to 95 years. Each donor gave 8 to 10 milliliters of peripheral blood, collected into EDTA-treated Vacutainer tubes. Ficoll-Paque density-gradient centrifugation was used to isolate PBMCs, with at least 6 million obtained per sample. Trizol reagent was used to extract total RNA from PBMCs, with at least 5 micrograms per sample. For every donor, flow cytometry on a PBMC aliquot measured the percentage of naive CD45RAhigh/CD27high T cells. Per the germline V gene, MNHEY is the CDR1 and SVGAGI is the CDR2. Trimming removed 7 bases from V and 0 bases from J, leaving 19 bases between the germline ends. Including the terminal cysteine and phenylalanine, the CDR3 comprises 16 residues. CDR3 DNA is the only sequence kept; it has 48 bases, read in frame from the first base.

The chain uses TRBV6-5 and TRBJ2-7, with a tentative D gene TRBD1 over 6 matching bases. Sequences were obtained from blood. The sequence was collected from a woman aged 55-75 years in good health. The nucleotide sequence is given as TGTGCCAGCAAACTTTTCAGGGGCTCTAGCTCCTACGAGCAGTACTTC. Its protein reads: CASKLFRGSSSYEQYF.